The 21 T cell receptor beta chains below come from one sample, sequenced in a study of blood T cell repertoires in COVID-19. Sequenced by immunoSEQ multiplex PCR; TCRdb stores in-frame clones only, minus some. In the table there are about 190,000 clones, about 83% of which are singletons. The material sequenced was peripheral blood. The receptor source for this set is a woman aged 70-85 years with active or convalescent COVID-19.

The CDR3 reads CASKGDRYNQPQHF. CDR3 DNA: TGTGCCAGTAAAGGAGACAGGTACAATCAGCCCCAGCATTTT. V is TRBV19 and J is TRBJ1-5; D is perhaps TRBD1 (6 bases). Germline V CDR1 and CDR2: LNHDA, SQIVND (reference sequence). The ends were cut back, 7 bases at V and 3 bases at J, with 13 bases in the middle. The CDR3 totals 14 residues.

The chain employs TRBV5-4 and TRBJ1-1, with unresolved D. The CDR3 is 16 residues long. The germline gives CDR1 SGHNT, CDR2 YYREEE (reference sequence). Between the trimmed V and J ends, which lost 4 bases and 1 base, there was a span of 17 bases. As DNA, the CDR3 is TGTGCCAGCAGCCTACCGACGTCGGGAGAGAACACTGAAGCTTTCTTT. Amino acid sequence: CASSLPTSGENTEAFF.

V and J are TRBV4-2 and TRBJ2-7, with TRBD1 matching over 12 bases. The CDR3 totals 17 residues. Germline V gene lookup returns CDR1 LGHNA and CDR2 YNFKEQ. V gave up 1 base and J gave up 6 bases; unmatched junction bases: 10. DNA of the CDR3: TGTGCCAGCAGCCAAGGGGTCCCGGGACAGGGGGCCATCGAGCAGTACTTC. Amino acid sequence: CASSQGVPGQGAIEQYF.

The genes are TRBV7-7 and TRBJ2-7, with 11 bases aligning to TRBD2. The CDR3 covers 15 residues. Trimming cost V 1 base and J 1 base; bases outside gene matches: 0. Per germline, CDR1 SSHAT and CDR2 FNYEAQ (reference sequence). The CDR3 sequence is CASSLGLAGSYEQYF. Written as DNA, the CDR3 is TGTGCCAGCAGCTTAGGACTAGCGGGATCCTACGAGCAGTACTTC.

The rearrangement uses TRBV18 and TRBJ2-6, with D unresolved. Trimming left V 2 bases short and J 0 bases short, with 5 bases between. Per germline, CDR1 KGHSH and CDR2 LQKENI. The CDR3 has 15 amino acids. The CDR3 sequence: CASSPNGSGANVLTF. In DNA form, the CDR3 reads TGTGCCAGCTCACCAAACGGCTCTGGGGCCAACGTCCTGACTTTC.

V and J are TRBV25-1 and TRBJ1-1, with 10 bases fitting TRBD1. The germline V gene has CDR1 MGHDK and CDR2 SYGVNS. The V gene end was trimmed by 3 bases and the J gene end by 6 bases; junction bases not matched to a gene: 4. This CDR3 spans 14 amino acids. The CDR3 reads CASSEGQGKPEAFF. CDR3 nucleotides: TGTGCCAGCAGTGAGGGACAGGGGAAGCCTGAAGCTTTCTTT.

The chain recombines TRBV5-6 with TRBJ1-6; TRBD1 is a possible D gene (6 bases). V shed 2 bases and J shed 4 bases, with 13 bases lying between them. Germline V gene sequence: CDR1 SGHDT, CDR2 YYEEEE. The CDR3 covers 16 residues. Here the CDR3 DNA reads TGTGCCAGCAGCTTCCTTCAGGGGCCATATAATTCACCCCTCCACTTT. Translated: CASSFLQGPYNSPLHF.

The chain links TRBV4-1 to TRBJ2-1; 14 bases align to TRBD2. V was pared by 1 base and J by 0 bases, with 2 bases of the junction left unmatched. This CDR3 is built from 18 residues. Germline CDR1 is MGHRA and CDR2 is YSYEKL. The CDR3 loop is CASSQGLAGGASYNEQFF. The CDR3 nucleotides read TGCGCCAGCAGCCAAGGACTAGCGGGAGGGGCCTCCTACAATGAGCAGTTCTTC.

The rearrangement joins TRBV4-2 to TRBJ2-5; 9 positions match TRBD2. The J segment lost 4 bases and the V segment lost 2 bases, leaving 5 bases of the junction unmatched. The V gene's germline CDR1 is LGHNA and CDR2 YNFKEQ. There are 15 residues in the CDR3. The CDR3 sequence: CASSQRGGGGETQYF. In DNA form, the CDR3 reads TGTGCCAGCAGCCAACGAGGCGGGGGGGGAGAGACCCAGTACTTC.

The chain links TRBV27 to TRBJ2-7, with TRBD1 matching over 12 bases. The CDR3 sequence is 14 residues long. V shed 5 bases, J shed 4 bases, and the junction held 3 bases outside the gene matches. Germline V gene sequence: CDR1 MNHEY, CDR2 SMNVEV (reference sequence). Written as DNA, the CDR3 is TGTGCCAGCAGTCGGGACAGGGGGCTGTACGAGCAGTACTTC. Translating it yields CASSRDRGLYEQYF.

The V gene is TRBV5-1, the J gene TRBJ2-3; the match to TRBD2 covers 7 bases. V lost 3 bases and J lost 9; bases outside the gene matches: 7. The V gene's germline CDR1 is SGHRS and CDR2 YFSETQ. CDR3 size: 13 residues. This CDR3 is CASSWEGGRTQYF. The CDR3 region has the DNA TGCGCCAGCAGCTGGGAGGGAGGGCGCACGCAGTATTTT. Using reference TRBV5-1 and TRBJ2-3 for the parts outside the CDR3, the full variable domain is KAGVTQTPRYLIKTRGQQVTLSCSPISGHRSVSWYQQTPGQGLQFLFEYFSETQRNKGNFPGRFSGRQFSNSRSEMNVSTLELGDSALYLCASSWEGGRTQYFGPGTRLTVL.

DNA for the CDR3: TGTGCCAGCAGCTTGGCCAGGGGCCAGAGCTCCTACGAGCAGTACTTC. This translates into CASSLARGQSSYEQYF. The chain recombines TRBV5-4 with TRBJ2-7; tentative D call: TRBD1 (6 bases). Germline-derived CDR1 and CDR2 are SGHNT and YYREEE (reference sequence). CDR3 length: 16 amino acids. The germline V and J ends were trimmed by 0 bases and 0 bases, with 13 bases remaining between them.

The chain is built from TRBV4-1 and TRBJ1-6; D is undetermined. The V gene's germline CDR1 is MGHRA and CDR2 YSYEKL. The length of the CDR3 is 18 residues. V shed 0 bases and J shed 2 bases, with 14 bases lying between them. CDR3 DNA: TGCGCCAGCAGCCAAGATTTACAGAGCACTCCCTATAATTCACCCCTCCACTTT. Translating gives CASSQDLQSTPYNSPLHF.

This rearrangement joins TRBV27 to TRBJ2-2, with TRBD2 identical over 10 bases. V was pared by 5 bases and J by 8 bases, with 11 bases of the junction left unmatched. Germline CDR1 is MNHEY and CDR2 is SMNVEV (reference sequence). The CDR3 spans 16 residues. As DNA, the CDR3 is TGTGCCAGCAGTCCCCGAAGCGGGAGGGCCCCAGGGGAGCTGTTTTTT. The encoded protein is CASSPRSGRAPGELFF.

The chain is built from TRBV11-3 and TRBJ2-3, with 7 bases lining up with TRBD2. The CDR3 runs to 16 residues. The V and J ends lost 5 bases and 7 bases, in that order; junction bases with no gene match: 15. The germline gives CDR1 SGHNT, CDR2 YENEEA. CDR3 in amino acids: CASSLLSSGPSNTQYF. The DNA for the CDR3 is TGTGCCAGCAGCCTTCTGTCTAGCGGTCCTTCGAATACGCAGTATTTT.

The chain combines TRBV5-1 with TRBJ2-5; 10 bases are shared with TRBD2. J was trimmed by 1 base and V by 4 bases; bases with no gene match: 10. This CDR3 has 17 amino acids. Germline V gives CDR1 SGHRS, CDR2 YFSETQ. CDR3 amino acids: CASSPAGSSGGQETQYF. The CDR3 DNA reads as TGCGCCAGCAGCCCGGCAGGATCTAGCGGGGGCCAAGAGACCCAGTACTTC.

The chain couples TRBV18 to TRBJ1-1; D is unresolved. Germline assignment: CDR1 KGHSH and CDR2 LQKENI. V shed 3 bases and J shed 3 bases, with 11 bases lying between them. The CDR3 consists of 14 residues. This chain's CDR3 is CASSPPARDTEAFF. The CDR3 bases are TGTGCCAGCTCACCTCCCGCCCGGGACACTGAAGCTTTCTTT.

This clone was counted a single time. V is TRBV19 and J is TRBJ2-5, with 7 bases lining up with TRBD1. Germline assignment: CDR1 LNHDA and CDR2 SQIVND (reference sequence). J was trimmed by 2 bases and V by 2 bases; bases with no gene match: 2. The CDR3 extends over 14 amino acids. CDR3 residues: CASSIPGQQETQYF. In DNA, the CDR3 is TGTGCCAGTAGTATACCGGGACAGCAAGAGACCCAGTACTTC. The whole variable domain, remainder taken from reference TRBV19 and TRBJ2-5, is DGGITQSPKYLFRKEGQNVTLSCEQNLNHDAMYWYRQDPGQGLRLIYYSQIVNDFQKGDIAEGYSVSREKKESFPLTVTSAQKNPTAFYLCASSIPGQQETQYFGPGTRLLVL.

J is TRBJ2-1 and V is TRBV7-9, with unresolved D. V shed 3 bases and J shed 8 bases, with 5 bases lying between them. The V gene's germline CDR1 is SEHNR and CDR2 FQNEAQ (reference sequence). The length of the CDR3 is 11 residues. The CDR3 sequence is CASSLSDEQFF. Written as DNA, the CDR3 is TGTGCCAGCAGCTTGAGCGATGAGCAGTTCTTC.

The CDR3 spells CATSRDLAILETQYF. The CDR3 DNA is TGTGCCACCAGCAGAGATCTAGCGATCTTGGAGACCCAGTACTTC. The chain has TRBV15 and TRBJ2-5; TRBD2 might be the D (6 bases). This CDR3 has 15 residues. CDR1 is LNHNV and CDR2 is YYDKDF in the germline V gene (reference sequence). The ends were cut back, 0 bases at V and 5 bases at J, with 13 bases in the middle.

This clone was recorded a few times. Additional DNA sequences in this sample encode the identical CDR3. V and J are TRBV4-1 and TRBJ2-5, with D tentatively TRBD2 (6 bases). This CDR3 region has 15 residues. V was trimmed by 1 base and J by 5 bases, leaving 14 bases between them. Germline-derived CDR1 and CDR2 are MGHRA and YSYEKL. The CDR3 nucleotides read TGCGCCAGCAGCCAAGCCGGGAGTGGTAGGGAGACCCAGTACTTC. The encoded protein is CASSQAGSGRETQYF.